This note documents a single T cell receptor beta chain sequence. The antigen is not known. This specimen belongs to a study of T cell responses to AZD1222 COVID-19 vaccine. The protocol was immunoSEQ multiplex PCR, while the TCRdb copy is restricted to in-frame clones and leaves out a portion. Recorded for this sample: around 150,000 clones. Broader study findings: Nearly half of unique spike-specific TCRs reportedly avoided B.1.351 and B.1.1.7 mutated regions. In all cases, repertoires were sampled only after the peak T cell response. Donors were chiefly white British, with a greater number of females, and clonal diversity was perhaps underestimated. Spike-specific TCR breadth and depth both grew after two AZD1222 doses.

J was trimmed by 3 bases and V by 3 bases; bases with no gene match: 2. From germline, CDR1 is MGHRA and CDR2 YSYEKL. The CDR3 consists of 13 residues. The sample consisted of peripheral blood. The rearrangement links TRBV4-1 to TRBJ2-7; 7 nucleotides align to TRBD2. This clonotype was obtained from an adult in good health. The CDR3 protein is CASSQTGGYEQYF. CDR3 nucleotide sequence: TGCGCCAGCAGCCAGACGGGGGGCTACGAGCAGTACTTC.